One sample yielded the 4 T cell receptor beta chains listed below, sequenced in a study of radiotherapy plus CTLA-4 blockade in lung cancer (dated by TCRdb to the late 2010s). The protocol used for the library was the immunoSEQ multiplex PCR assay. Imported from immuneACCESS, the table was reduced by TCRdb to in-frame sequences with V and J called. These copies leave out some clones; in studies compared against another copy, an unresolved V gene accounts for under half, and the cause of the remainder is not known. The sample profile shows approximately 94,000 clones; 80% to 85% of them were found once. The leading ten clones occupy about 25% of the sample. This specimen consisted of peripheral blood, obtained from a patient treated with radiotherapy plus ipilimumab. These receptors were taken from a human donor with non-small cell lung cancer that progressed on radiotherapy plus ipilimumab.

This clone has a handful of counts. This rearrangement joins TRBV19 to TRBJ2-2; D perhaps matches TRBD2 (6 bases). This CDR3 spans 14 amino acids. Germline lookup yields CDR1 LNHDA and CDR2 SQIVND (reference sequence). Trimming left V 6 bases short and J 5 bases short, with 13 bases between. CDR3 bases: TGTGCCAGTAGGCAACAGGAGGGGACCGGGGAGCTGTTTTTT. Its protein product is CASRQQEGTGELFF.

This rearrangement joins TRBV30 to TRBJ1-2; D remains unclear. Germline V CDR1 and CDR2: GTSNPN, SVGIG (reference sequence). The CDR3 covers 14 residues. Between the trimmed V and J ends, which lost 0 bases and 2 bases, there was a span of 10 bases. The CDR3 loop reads CAWSVSRYNYGYTF. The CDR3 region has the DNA TGTGCCTGGAGTGTAAGTCGGTACAACTATGGCTACACCTTC.

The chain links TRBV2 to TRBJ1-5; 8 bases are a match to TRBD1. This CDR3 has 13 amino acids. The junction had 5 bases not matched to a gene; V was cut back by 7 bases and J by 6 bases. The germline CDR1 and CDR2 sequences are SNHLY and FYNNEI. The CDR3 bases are TGTGCCAGCACTTCAGGGGGCGGTCAGCCCCAGCATTTT. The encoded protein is CASTSGGGQPQHF. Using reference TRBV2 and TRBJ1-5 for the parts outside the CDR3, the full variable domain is EPEVTQTPSHQVTQMGQEVILRCVPISNHLYFYWYRQILGQKVEFLVSFYNNEISEKSEIFDDQFSVERPDGSNFTLKIRSTKLEDSAMYFCASTSGGGQPQHFGDGTRLSIL.

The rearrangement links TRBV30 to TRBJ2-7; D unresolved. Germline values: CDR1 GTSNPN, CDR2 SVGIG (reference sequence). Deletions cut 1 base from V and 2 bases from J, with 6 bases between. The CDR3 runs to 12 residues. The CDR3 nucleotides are TGTGCCTGGAGTGAGCACGCCTACGAGCAGTACTTC. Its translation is CAWSEHAYEQYF.